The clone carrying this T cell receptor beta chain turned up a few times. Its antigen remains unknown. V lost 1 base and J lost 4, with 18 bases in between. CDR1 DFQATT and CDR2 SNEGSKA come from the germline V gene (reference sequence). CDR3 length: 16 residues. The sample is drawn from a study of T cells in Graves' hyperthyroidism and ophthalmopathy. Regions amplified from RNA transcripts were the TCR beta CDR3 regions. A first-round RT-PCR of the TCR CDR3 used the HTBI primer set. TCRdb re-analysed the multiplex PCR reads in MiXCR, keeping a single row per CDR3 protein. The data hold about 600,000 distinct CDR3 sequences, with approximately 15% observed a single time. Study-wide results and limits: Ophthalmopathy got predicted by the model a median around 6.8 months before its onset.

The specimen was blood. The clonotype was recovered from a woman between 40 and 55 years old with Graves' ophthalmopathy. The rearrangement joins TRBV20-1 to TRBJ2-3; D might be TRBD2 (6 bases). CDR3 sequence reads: CSARVSLSGEADTQYF. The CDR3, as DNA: TGCAGTGCTAGAGTCTCCCTTTCGGGGGAGGCAGATACGCAGTATTTT.